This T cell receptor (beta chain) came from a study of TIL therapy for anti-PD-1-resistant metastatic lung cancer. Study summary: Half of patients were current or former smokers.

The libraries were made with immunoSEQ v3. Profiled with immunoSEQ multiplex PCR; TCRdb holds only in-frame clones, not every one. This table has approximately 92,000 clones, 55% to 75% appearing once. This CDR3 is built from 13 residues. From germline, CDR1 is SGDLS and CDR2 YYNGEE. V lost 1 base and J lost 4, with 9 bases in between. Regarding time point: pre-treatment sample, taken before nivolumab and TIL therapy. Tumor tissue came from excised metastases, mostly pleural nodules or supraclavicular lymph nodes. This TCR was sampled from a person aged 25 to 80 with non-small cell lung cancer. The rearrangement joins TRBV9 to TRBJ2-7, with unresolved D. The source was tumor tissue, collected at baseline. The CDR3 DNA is TGTGCCAGCAGCGTATCCCCTAATTACGAGCAGTACTTC. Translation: CASSVSPNYEQYF. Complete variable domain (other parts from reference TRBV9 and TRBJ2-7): DSGVTQTPKHLITATGQRVTLRCSPRSGDLSVYWYQQSLDQGLQFLIQYYNGEERAKGNILERFSAQQFPDLHSELNLSSLELGDSALYFCASSVSPNYEQYFGPGTRLTVT.